What follows describes a single T cell receptor beta chain. Germline CDR1 is SGHRS and CDR2 is YFSETQ. The V gene end was trimmed by 0 bases and the J gene end by 1 base; junction bases not matched to a gene: 7. There are 17 residues in the CDR3. This entry is derived from a study of shared clonotypes between healthy human individuals. Original processing notes: ImmunoSEQ gave junction-only sequences without quality scores, so filtering differed. Using immunoSEQ multiplex PCR, the repertoire was profiled, and TCRdb retains in-frame clones only, with some absent. V and J calls and clone size are those listed in that table; D and trimming were worked out from the DNA. The table has roughly 2,300,000 clones, around 93% seen once.

The chain joins TRBV5-1 to TRBJ1-1; 9 positions match TRBD1. The clonotype was recovered from a man in his late teens or twenties in good health. Some clones in this sample may be carry-over from other donors' samples. The specimen sequenced was naive CD4+ T cells from PBMCs. The subset was: CD45RA+ positively selected. The DNA for the CDR3 is TGCGCCAGCAGCTTGGGAGGGACAGGGCCGGGGAACACTGAAGCTTTCTTT. Translating it yields CASSLGGTGPGNTEAFF.